The clone carrying this TCR beta chain was found a few times. This record belongs to a study of response to subunit inactivated influenza vaccine. Germline CDR1 and CDR2: SGDLS and YYNGEE. The V gene lost 0 bases and the J gene lost 4 bases, with 9 bases spanning the gap. The CDR3 length is 14 residues. TCRdb reprocessed the RT-PCR reads with MiXCR, giving one entry per CDR3 protein. The table lists about 540,000 distinct CDR3 sequences, around 21% of them singletons. The data also belong to a second study, concerning T cells expressing NK-cell markers. That work adds: The TCR beta cDNA came from 5'RACE template switching with UMIs. In 5 to 7 donors, dominant NKG2C+ clonotypes were about 1.0-7.0% of CD8+ T cells.

This sequence was found in a man in his forties or fifties who received an inactivated influenza vaccine. This sequence joins TRBV9 and TRBJ2-3; D ambiguous. The material was CD4+ T cells sorted from PBMCs, obtained less than 13 days after vaccination. The CDR3 loop reads CASSVAIGPDTQYF. Here the CDR3 DNA reads TGTGCCAGCAGCGTAGCTATAGGGCCAGATACGCAGTATTTT.